The clone carrying this T cell receptor beta chain was recorded many times. Its antigen is unknown. The sample is drawn from a study of T cells in Graves' hyperthyroidism and ophthalmopathy. Overall study context: Specimen type is peripheral blood, collected at initial diagnosis prior to any treatment.

General study results and limits: Blood also carried most thyroid clonotypes expanded above 0.001. The model made its ophthalmopathy prediction, and onset followed a median approximately 6 months later.

Trimming cost V 7 bases and J 0 bases, with 18 bases left between them. Per the germline V gene, CDR1 is GTSNPN and CDR2 is SVGIG (reference sequence). The CDR3 has 15 residues. RNA transcripts were the template for amplifying TCR beta CDR3 regions. The TCR CDR3 first-round RT-PCR relied on the HTBI primer set. TCRdb itself ran the multiplex PCR reads through MiXCR, one entry per CDR3 protein. The top ten hold approximately 4.2% of the sample, which has approximately 610,000 distinct CDR3 sequences, roughly 15% seen once. The chain links TRBV30 to TRBJ1-1; D is unresolved. The source is a woman between 35 and 50 years old with Graves' ophthalmopathy. The sample was blood. Here the CDR3 DNA reads TGTGCCTACCTCGGGGAGGGCTTGGTGAACACTGAAGCTTTCTTT. Translated, it gives CAYLGEGLVNTEAFF.